The next 3 T cell receptor beta chains were all read from a single sample in a study of spatial heterogeneity in lung cancer. Notes on the study in general: How many expanded intratumoral alpha and beta TCRs were present tracked the tumor mutation count, which was a count of nonsynonymous mutations.

The time point here: sample taken at primary tumor resection. These receptors' antigens are unknown. One entry per CDR3 protein, called by TCRdb with MiXCR from the 5' RACE reads. Counted here are 8,200 or so distinct CDR3 sequences, 7% occurring once; the ten biggest clones make up about 8.6%. The sample here was lung tumor tissue, taken at surgery. Every receptor here comes from a male donor with early-stage non-small cell lung cancer.

This clonotype rates as large (0.1 to 1%). The CDR3 nucleotides are TGTGCCAGCAGTTTATGGGGGACTAGCGGGGCTAGCACAGATACGCAGTATTTT. This sequence encodes CASSLWGTSGASTDTQYF. The J gene is TRBJ2-3, the V gene TRBV28; TRBD2 matches at 13 bases. The CDR3 loop spans 18 amino acids. CDR1 and CDR2 (germline): MDHEN, SYDVKM. Trimming took 0 bases from V and 0 from J; bases not matched to a gene: 3.

This clonotype rates as medium-sized. CDR3 sequence reads: CASSRVRLSSYEQYF. CDR3 sequence (DNA): TGTGCCAGCAGTAGGGTGCGGCTGAGCTCCTACGAGCAGTACTTC. The chain joins TRBV27 to TRBJ2-7; D is uncertain. The germline gives CDR1 MNHEY, CDR2 SMNVEV (reference sequence). CDR3 length: 15 amino acids. With 5 bases removed from V and 0 bases from J, the gap between germline ends came to 14 bases.

This clonotype came up many times. The rearrangement links TRBV6-5 to TRBJ1-1; D uncertain. The CDR3 contains 14 residues. CDR1 is MNHEY, CDR2 SVGAGI, per germline. V gave up 0 bases and J gave up 1 base, with 6 bases separating them. CDR3 DNA: TGTGCCAGCAGTTACTCGACCCAGAACACTGAAGCTTTCTTT. Translating gives CASSYSTQNTEAFF.